This T cell receptor (beta chain) is drawn from a study of blood T cell repertoires in COVID-19. Study background: COVID-19 samples from acute and convalescent phases originated in the United States, Italy and Spain.

Produced via immunoSEQ multiplex PCR; TCRdb's table is partial and in-frame only. The sample has about 40,000 clones; about 86% are singletons. The CDR3 totals 16 residues. Trimming removed 2 bases at V and 2 bases at J, with 14 bases between. Germline V lookup: CDR1 SGHAT, CDR2 FQNNGV. This chain connects TRBV11-2 to TRBJ2-3; D is possibly TRBD2 (7 bases). This clonotype originated in a woman aged 60-75 years with acute or convalescent COVID-19. The sequenced material came from peripheral blood. The CDR3 DNA reads TGTGCCAGCAGCTTATTTGCGGGGGCTAACACAGATACGCAGTATTTT. It yields the protein CASSLFAGANTDTQYF.